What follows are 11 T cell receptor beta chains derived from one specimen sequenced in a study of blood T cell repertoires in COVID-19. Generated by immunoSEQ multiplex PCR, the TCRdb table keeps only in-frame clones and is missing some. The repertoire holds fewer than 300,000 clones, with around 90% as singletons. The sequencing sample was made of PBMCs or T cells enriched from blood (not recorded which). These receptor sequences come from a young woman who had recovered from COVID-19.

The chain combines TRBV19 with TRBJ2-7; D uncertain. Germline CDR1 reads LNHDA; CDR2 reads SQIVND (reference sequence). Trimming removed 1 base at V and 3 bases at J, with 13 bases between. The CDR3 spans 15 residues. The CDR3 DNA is TGTGCCAGTAGTATAGTGGCAGGCCACCTCTACGAGCAGTACTTC. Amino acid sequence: CASSIVAGHLYEQYF.

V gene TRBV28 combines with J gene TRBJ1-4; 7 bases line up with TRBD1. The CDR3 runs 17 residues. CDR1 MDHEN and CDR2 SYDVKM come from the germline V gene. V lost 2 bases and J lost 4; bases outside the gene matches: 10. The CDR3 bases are TGTGCCAGCAGTTTAGGTTTTCGACAGGGATTTAATGAAAAACTGTTTTTT. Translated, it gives CASSLGFRQGFNEKLFF.

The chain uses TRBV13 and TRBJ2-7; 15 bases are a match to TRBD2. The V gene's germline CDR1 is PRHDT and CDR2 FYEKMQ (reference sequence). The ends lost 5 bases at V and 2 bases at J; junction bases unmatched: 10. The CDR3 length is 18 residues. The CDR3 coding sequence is TGTGCCAGCAGCCCAAGGACTAGCGGGAGGGTTGGGACCTACGAGCAGTACTTC. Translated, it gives CASSPRTSGRVGTYEQYF.

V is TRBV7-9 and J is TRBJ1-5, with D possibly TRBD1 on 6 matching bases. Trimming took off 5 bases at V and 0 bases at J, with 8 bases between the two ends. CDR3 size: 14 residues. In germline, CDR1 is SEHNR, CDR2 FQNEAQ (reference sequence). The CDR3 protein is CASSTDSSNQPQHF. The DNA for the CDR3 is TGTGCCAGCAGCACGGACAGTAGCAATCAGCCCCAGCATTTT.

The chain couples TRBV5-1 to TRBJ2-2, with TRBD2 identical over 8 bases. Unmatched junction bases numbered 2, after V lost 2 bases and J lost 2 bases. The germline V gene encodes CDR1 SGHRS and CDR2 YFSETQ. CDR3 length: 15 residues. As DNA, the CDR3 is TGCGCCAGCAGCTTAGCGGGGGATAACACCGGGGAGCTGTTTTTT. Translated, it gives CASSLAGDNTGELFF.

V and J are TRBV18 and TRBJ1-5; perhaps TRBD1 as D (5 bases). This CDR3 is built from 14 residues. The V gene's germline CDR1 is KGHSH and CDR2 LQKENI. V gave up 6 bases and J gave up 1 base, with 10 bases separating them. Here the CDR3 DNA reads TGTGCCAGCTCCTCCGGGGGGAGCAATCAGCCCCAGCATTTT. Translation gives CASSSGGSNQPQHF.

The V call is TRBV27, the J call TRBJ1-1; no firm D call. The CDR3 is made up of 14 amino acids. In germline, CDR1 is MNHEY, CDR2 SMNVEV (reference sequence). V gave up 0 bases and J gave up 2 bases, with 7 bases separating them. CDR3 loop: CASSLSRLNTEAFF. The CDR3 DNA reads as TGTGCCAGCAGTTTATCGAGATTAAACACTGAAGCTTTCTTT.

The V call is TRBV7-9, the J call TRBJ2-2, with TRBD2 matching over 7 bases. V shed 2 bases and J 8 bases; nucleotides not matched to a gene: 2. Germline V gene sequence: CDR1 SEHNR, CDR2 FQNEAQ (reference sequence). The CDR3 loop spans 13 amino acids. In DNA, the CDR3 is TGTGCCAGCAGCTTAACTAGCGCGGGGGAGCTGTTTTTT. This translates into CASSLTSAGELFF.

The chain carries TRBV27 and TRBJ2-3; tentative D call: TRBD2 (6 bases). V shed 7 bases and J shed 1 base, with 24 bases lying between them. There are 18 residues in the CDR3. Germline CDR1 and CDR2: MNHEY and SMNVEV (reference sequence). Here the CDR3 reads CASTPPPQTSGGTDTQYF. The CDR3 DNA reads TGTGCCAGCACCCCACCGCCTCAAACTTCGGGAGGCACAGATACGCAGTATTTT.

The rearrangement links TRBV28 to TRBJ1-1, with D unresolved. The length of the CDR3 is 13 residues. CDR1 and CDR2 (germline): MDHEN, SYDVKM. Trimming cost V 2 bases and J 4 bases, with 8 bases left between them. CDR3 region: CASSLTGPTEAFF. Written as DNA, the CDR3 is TGTGCCAGCAGTTTAACTGGGCCCACTGAAGCTTTCTTT.

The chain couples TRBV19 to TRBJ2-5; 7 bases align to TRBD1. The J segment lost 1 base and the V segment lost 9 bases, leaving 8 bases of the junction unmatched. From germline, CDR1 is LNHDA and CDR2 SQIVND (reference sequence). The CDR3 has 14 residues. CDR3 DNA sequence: TGTGCCAGCAAACAGGGGCCCAGCCAAGAGACCCAGTACTTC. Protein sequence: CASKQGPSQETQYF.